This T cell receptor beta chain was documented in a study of blood T cell repertoires in COVID-19 (dated by TCRdb to 2018 to 2021). In the study overall: Collaborator samples came from the United States, Italy and Spain and covered acute and convalescent phases of COVID-19. Where HLA class I and class II types were available, the types were taken from metadata supplied by the sample provider, not from assay-based typing. Deeply sampled blood TCRbeta repertoires from subjects exposed to, actively infected with, or recovered from COVID-19 were included in the dataset. The prospective study material was composed of cDNA or gDNA derived from T cells, B-cell-depleted T cells, or PBMCs. Samples were obtained from the ongoing ImmuneRACE study (first 160 participants) and from over 1,000 subjects provided by 6 global collaborators. The repertoires were released in a freely available public database meant as a resource for research on the immune response to SARS-CoV-2. Sample metadata almost always included a de-identified subject ID, COVID-19 status, age in years and sex.

TCRbeta CDR3 regions were amplified from genomic DNA using the immunoSEQ Assay, a bias-controlled multiplex PCR. Per the authors' processing: The number of nucleated cells in each sample was estimated by amplification of reference gene primers within the assay. To quantify the absolute abundance of each unique TCRbeta CDR3 rearrangement, sequence reads were collapsed and filtered. For each sample, productive Simpson clonality was calculated as the square root of Simpson's diversity index across productive rearrangements. Entries here come from immuneACCESS through TCRdb and include only in-frame sequences with V and J called. Some clones fail to appear in such tables; in the studies checked, an unresolved V gene covers under half of the shortfall, and the cause of the remainder is unknown. That table furnishes V, J and clone size, whereas the DNA furnished D and trimming. Here the sample has about 130,000 clones; 74% occur a single time. In total, the top ten clones hold roughly 5.5% of the sample.

On this clone itself: Its specific antigen is unknown. The sample holds no much larger clone one base away, and base qualities are not on file.

Collaborating institutions collected whole blood in K2EDTA tubes following their own protocols. For TCRbeta analysis, collaborator samples were shipped as frozen whole blood, as isolated PBMCs, or as DNA extracted from either sample type. The germline V gene (reference sequence) sets CDR1 to LGHDT and CDR2 to YNNKEL. For this chain, trimming is 2 bases at the V end and 2 bases at the J end, and the number of junction bases without a gene match is 2. The CDR3 sequence holds 16 residues, the cysteine and phenylalanine included. Left in the record is the CDR3 DNA by itself, 48 bases read in frame from the first base. Overall study results and their limits: Clinical and demographic metadata were provided uncurated, with the amount varying by source and participant.

This TCR was sampled from a man aged 55 to 70 with acute or convalescent COVID-19. The sample comprised peripheral blood. This chain is built from TRBV3-1 (or the pseudogene TRBV3-2) and TRBJ2-1, with 11 central nucleotides matching TRBD2. The sequence in DNA is TGTGCCAGCAGCCAAATAGCGGGAGGGACCTACAATGAGCAGTTCTTC. Its protein reads: CASSQIAGGTYNEQFF.